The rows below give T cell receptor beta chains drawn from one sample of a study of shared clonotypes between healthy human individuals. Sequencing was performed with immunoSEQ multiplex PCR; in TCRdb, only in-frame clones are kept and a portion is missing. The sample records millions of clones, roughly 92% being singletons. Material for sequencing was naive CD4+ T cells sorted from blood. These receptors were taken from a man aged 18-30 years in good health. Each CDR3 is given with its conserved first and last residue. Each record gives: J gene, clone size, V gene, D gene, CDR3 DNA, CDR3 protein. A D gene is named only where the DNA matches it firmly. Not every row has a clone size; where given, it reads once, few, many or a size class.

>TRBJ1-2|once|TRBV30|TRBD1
TGTGCCTGGAAAGGGCGGGACAGGGCTAACTATGGCTACACCTTC
CAWKGRDRANYGYTF
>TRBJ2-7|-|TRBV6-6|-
TGTGCCAGCAGGACCCCAGGATACGAGCAGTACTTC
CASRTPGYEQYF
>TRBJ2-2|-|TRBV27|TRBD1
TGTGCCAGCAGGACAGGGGCGAACACCGGGGAGCTGTTTTTT
CASRTGANTGELFF
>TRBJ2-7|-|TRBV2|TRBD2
TGTGCCAGCAGTGAATTGGGCGGGGGGTTCTACGAGCAGTACTTC
CASSELGGGFYEQYF
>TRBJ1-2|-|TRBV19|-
TGTGCCAGTAGTATACAGGGAAGGGATGGCTACACCTTC
CASSIQGRDGYTF
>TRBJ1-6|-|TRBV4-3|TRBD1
TGCGCCAGCAGCCAAGAAAGGACAGGGAATTCACCCCTCCACTTT
CASSQERTGNSPLHF
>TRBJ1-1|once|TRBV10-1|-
TGCGCCAGCAGTGTCGGCGGCCTCCCGAACACTGAAGCTTTCTTT
CASSVGGLPNTEAFF
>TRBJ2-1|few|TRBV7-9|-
TGTGCCAGCAGACAGGACCGCGGCGTCTACAATGAGCAGTTCTTC
CASRQDRGVYNEQFF
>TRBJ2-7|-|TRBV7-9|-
TGTGCCAGCAGCTTAGAGGAGGGCCGATCCTACGAGCAGTACTTC
CASSLEEGRSYEQYF
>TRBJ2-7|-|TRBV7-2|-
TGTGCCAGCAGCTTAGACTGGTCCTACGAGCAGTACTTC
CASSLDWSYEQYF
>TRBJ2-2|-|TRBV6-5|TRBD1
TGTGCCAGCAGTTACCCCGGGACAGGGAGCGGGGAGCTGTTTTTT
CASSYPGTGSGELFF
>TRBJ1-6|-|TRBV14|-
TGTGCCAGCAGCCAAGTCAAGAATTCACCCCTCCACTTT
CASSQVKNSPLHF
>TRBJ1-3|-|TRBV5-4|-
TGTGCCAGCAGCTTGAATCCGGAAGGGCATGGAAACACCATATATTTT
CASSLNPEGHGNTIYF
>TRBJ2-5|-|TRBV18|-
TGTGCCAGCTCACCACCGCCAGGGAGGGAGACCCAGTACTTC
CASSPPPGRETQYF
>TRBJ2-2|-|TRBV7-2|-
TGTGCCAGCAGACGGACTACCCGGTGGGGGGAGCTGTTTTTT
CASRRTTRWGELFF
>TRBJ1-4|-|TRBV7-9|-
TGTGCCAGCAGCCGGGCAAGTAATGTTGAAAAACTGTTTTTT
CASSRASNVEKLFF
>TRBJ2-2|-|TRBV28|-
TGTGCCAGCAGTTTAATCGGGACAGCGGGCACCGGGGAGCTGTTTTTT
CASSLIGTAGTGELFF
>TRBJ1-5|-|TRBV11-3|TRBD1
TGTGCCAGCAGCCCTCAACCGGTAAATCAGGGGGTTGGCAATCAGCCCCAGCATTTT
CASSPQPVNQGVGNQPQHF
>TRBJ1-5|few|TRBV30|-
TGTGCCTGGAGTGTACCGTGGGAGGTTGGCAATCAGCCCCAGCATTTT
CAWSVPWEVGNQPQHF
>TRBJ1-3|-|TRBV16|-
TGTGCCAGCTCCAAGGACCGAAACTCTGGAAACACCATATATTTT
CASSKDRNSGNTIYF
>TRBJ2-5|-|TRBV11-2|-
TGTGCCAGCAGCTTAGGCTTTAAAGAGACCCAGTACTTC
CASSLGFKETQYF
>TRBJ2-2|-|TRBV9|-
TGTGCCAGCAGCGTAGGGGCAGCGAACACCGGGGAGCTGTTTTTT
CASSVGAANTGELFF
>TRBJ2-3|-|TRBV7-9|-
TGTGCCAGCAGCAAAGGAAACAGCGGGAGCACAGATACGCAGTATTTT
CASSKGNSGSTDTQYF
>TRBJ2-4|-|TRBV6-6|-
TGTGCCAGCAGTTACTCGAGCCACATTCAGTACTTC
CASSYSSHIQYF
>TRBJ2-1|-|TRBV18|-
TGTGCCAGCTCACCACCGTCCACGGTGGGGAGGCAGTTCTTC
CASSPPSTVGRQFF
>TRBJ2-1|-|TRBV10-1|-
TGCGCCAGCAGTGAGGCTCGACCCAACAATGAGCAGTTCTTC
CASSEARPNNEQFF
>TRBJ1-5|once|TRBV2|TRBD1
TGTGCCAGCAGGAGGGGGACAGGGTTTGGCGGCAATCAGCCCCAGCATTTT
CASRRGTGFGGNQPQHF
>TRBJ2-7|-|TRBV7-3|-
TGTGCCAGCAGCTCATTACACCCTGGGGAGCAGTACTTC
CASSSLHPGEQYF
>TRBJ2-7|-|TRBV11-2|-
TGTGCCAGCAGCTTAGACAGGACTCTTATCTTCGAGCAGTACTTC
CASSLDRTLIFEQYF
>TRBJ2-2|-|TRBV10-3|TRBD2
TGTGCCATCAGAGGGCGGGAGGCCGGGGAGCTGTTTTTT
CAIRGREAGELFF
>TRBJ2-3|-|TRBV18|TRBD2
TGTGCCAGCTCACCATCGTTAGCGGGGGGCCTAGATACGCAGTATTTT
CASSPSLAGGLDTQYF
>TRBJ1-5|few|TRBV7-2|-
TGTGCCAGCAGCTTAGGAGGGGGCAATCAGCCCCAGCATTTT
CASSLGGGNQPQHF
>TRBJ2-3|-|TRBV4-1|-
TGCGCCAGCAGCGGGACCACAGATACGCAGTATTTT
CASSGTTDTQYF
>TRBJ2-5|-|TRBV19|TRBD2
TGTGCCAGTAGTATTGGCCTAGCGGGCCAAGAGACCCAGTACTTC
CASSIGLAGQETQYF
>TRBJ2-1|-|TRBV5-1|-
TGCGCCAGCAGCACGGGTTTCCGGGCCAATGAGCAGTTCTTC
CASSTGFRANEQFF
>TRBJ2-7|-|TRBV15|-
TGTGCCACCAGCACCGGGCTGGCGTCCTACGAGCAGTACTTC
CATSTGLASYEQYF
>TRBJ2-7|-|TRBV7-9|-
TGTGCCAGCAGCTTAGAGGCCGCCGAGCAGTACTTC
CASSLEAAEQYF
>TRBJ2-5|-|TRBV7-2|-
TGTGCCAGCAGCCGGCCCGGGAACCAAGAGACCCAGTACTTC
CASSRPGNQETQYF
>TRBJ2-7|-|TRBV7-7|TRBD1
TGTGCTAGCAGCGACGGGACAGGGGGGAAGTACGAGCAGTACTTC
CASSDGTGGKYEQYF
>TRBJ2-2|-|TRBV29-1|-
TGCAGCGTTGAAGTCCAGCTCCTCACCGGGGAGCTGTTTTTT
CSVEVQLLTGELFF
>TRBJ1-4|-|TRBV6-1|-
TGTGCCAGCAGTGAAGCGCAGGGTTCCCCGAAGGCAACTAATGAAAAACTGTTTTTT
CASSEAQGSPKATNEKLFF
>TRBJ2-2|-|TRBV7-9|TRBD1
TGTGCCAGCAGCCCACAGGGGGCTACCGGGGAGCTGTTTTTT
CASSPQGATGELFF
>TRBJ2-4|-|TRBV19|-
TGTGCCAGTCACCTGATAGCCAAAAACATTCAGTACTTC
CASHLIAKNIQYF
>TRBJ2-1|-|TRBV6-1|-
TGTGCCAGCAGTGAAGCGGACTGGGGAGGTAATGAGCAGTTCTTC
CASSEADWGGNEQFF
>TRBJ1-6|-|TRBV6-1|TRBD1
TGTGCCAGCAGTGCCACAGGGGGCGGCCATAATTCACCCCTCCACTTT
CASSATGGGHNSPLHF
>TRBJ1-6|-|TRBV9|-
TGTGCCAGCAGCGTTATAGGGAGTAATTCACCCCTCCACTTT
CASSVIGSNSPLHF
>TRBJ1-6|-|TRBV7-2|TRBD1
TGTGCCAGCAGCTCCCAGGGGGCAAATAATTCACCCCTCCACTTT
CASSSQGANNSPLHF
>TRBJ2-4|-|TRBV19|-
TGTGCCAGTAGTAGCGAGGGGGTGATCAACATTCAGTACTTC
CASSSEGVINIQYF
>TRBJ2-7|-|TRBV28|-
TGTGCCAGCAGCTTCGCTGGTCCCTCCTACGAGCAGTACTTC
CASSFAGPSYEQYF
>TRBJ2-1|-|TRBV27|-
TGTGCCAGCAGTCAACCACAGGGCAATGAGCAGTTCTTC
CASSQPQGNEQFF